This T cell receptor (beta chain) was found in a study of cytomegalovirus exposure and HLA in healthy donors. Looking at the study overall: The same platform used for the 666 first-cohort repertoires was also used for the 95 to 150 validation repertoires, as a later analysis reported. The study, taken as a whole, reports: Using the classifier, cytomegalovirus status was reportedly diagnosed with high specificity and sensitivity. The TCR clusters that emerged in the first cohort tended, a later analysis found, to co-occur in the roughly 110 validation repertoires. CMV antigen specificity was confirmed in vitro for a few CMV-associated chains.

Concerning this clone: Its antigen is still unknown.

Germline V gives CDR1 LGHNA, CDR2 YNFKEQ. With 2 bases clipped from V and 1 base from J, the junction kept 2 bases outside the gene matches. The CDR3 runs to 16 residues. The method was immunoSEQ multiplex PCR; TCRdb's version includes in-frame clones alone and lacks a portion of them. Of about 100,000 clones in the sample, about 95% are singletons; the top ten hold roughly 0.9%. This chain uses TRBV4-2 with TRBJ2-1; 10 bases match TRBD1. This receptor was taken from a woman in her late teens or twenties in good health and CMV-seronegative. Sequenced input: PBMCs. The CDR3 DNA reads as TGTGCCAGCAGCCAAAGGGACAGGGGATCCTACAATGAGCAGTTCTTC. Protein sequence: CASSQRDRGSYNEQFF.